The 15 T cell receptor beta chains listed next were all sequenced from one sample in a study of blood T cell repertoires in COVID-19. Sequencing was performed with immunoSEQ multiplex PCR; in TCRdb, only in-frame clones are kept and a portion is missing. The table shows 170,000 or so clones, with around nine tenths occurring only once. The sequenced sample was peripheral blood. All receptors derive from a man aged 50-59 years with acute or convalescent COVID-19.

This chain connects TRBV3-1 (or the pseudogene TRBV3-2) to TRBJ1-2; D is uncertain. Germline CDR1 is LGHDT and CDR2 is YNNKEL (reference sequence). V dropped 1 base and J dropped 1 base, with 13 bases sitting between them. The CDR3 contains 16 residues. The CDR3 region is CASSQVRVGLNYGYTF. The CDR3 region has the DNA TGTGCCAGCAGCCAAGTAAGGGTAGGACTTAACTATGGCTACACCTTC.

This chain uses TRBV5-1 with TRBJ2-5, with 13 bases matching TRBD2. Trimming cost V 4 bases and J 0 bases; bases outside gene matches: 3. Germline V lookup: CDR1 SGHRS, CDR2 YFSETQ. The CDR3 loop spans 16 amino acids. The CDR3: CASSKGLAGNQETQYF. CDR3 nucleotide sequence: TGCGCCAGCAGCAAGGGACTAGCGGGAAACCAAGAGACCCAGTACTTC.

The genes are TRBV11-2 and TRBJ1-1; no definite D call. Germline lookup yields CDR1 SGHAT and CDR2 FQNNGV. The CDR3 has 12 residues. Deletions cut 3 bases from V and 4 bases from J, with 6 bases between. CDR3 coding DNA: TGTGCCAGCAGCTTTGGCCTCACTGAAGCTTTCTTT. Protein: CASSFGLTEAFF.

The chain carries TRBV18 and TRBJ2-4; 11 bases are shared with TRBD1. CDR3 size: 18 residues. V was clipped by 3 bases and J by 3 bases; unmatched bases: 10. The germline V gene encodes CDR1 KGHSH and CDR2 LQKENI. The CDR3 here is CASSPSGTGGGGKNIQYF. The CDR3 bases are TGTGCCAGCTCACCTTCCGGGACAGGGGGAGGTGGCAAAAACATTCAGTACTTC.

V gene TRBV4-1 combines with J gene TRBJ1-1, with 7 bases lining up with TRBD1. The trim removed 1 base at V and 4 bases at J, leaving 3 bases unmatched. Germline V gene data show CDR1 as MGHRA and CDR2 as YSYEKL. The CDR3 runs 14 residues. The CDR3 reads CASSQGPGGTEAFF. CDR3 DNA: TGCGCCAGCAGCCAAGGCCCAGGGGGCACTGAAGCTTTCTTT.

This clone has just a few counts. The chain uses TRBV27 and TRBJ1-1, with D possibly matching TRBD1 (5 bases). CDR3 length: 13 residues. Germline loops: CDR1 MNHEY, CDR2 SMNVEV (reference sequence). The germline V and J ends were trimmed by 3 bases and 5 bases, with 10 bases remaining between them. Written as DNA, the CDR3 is TGTGCCAGCAGTTTCGGGGGGTGGACTGAAGCTTTCTTT. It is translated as CASSFGGWTEAFF.

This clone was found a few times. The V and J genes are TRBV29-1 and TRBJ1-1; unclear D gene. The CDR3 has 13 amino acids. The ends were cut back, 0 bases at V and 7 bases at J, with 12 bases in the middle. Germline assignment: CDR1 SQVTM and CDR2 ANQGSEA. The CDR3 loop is CSVEDYEKLEAFF. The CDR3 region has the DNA TGCAGCGTTGAAGATTATGAGAAGCTTGAAGCTTTCTTT. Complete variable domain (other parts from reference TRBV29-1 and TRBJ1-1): SAVISQKPSRDICQRGTSLTIQCQVDSQVTMMFWYRQQPGQSLTLIATANQGSEATYESGFVIDKFPISRPNLTFSTLTVSNMSPEDSSIYLCSVEDYEKLEAFFGQGTRLTVV.

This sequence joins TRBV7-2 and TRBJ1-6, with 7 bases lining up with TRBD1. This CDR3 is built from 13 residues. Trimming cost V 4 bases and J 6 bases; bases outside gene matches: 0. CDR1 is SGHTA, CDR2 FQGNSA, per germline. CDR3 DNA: TGTGCCAGCAGCTACAGGGGTAATTCACCCCTCCACTTT. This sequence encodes CASSYRGNSPLHF.

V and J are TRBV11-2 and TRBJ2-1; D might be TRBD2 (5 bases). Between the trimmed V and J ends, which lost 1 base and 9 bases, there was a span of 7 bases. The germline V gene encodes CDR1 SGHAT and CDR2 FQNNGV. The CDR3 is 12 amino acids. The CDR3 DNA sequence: TGTGCCAGCAGCTTAGGAGGGCTTGAGCAGTTCTTC. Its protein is CASSLGGLEQFF.

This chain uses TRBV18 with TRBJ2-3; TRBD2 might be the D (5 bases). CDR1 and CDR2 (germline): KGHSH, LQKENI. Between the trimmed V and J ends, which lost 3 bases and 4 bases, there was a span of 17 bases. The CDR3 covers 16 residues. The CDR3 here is CASSPSVAGTADTQYF. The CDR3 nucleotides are TGTGCCAGCTCACCGTCGGTGGCGGGTACCGCAGATACGCAGTATTTT. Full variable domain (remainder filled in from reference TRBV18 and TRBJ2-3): NAGVMQNPRHLVRRRGQEARLRCSPMKGHSHVYWYRQLPEEGLKFMVYLQKENIIDESGMPKERFSAEFPKEGPSILRIQQVVRGDSAAYFCASSPSVAGTADTQYFGPGTRLTVL.

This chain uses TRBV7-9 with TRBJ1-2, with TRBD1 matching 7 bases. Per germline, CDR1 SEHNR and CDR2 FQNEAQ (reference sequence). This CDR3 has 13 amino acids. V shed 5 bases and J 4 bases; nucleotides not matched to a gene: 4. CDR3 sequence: CASSRDRTYGYTF. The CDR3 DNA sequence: TGTGCCAGCAGCCGGGACAGAACCTATGGCTACACCTTC.

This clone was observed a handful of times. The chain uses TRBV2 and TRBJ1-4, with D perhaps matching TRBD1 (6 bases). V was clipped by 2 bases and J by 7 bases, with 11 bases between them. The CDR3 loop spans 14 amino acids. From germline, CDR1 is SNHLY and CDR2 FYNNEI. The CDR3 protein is CASSESGVSEKLFF. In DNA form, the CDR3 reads TGTGCCAGCAGTGAATCAGGGGTTAGTGAAAAACTGTTTTTT.

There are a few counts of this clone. Here the CDR3 reads CASSMTSGSFGELFF. The CDR3 DNA follows: TGTGCCAGTAGTATGACCTCAGGGTCTTTCGGGGAGCTGTTTTTT. The gene calls are TRBV19 and TRBJ2-2, with a possible D match to TRBD1 (5 bases). The ends were cut back, 3 bases at V and 7 bases at J, with 15 bases in the middle. Germline V lookup: CDR1 LNHDA, CDR2 SQIVND (reference sequence). The CDR3 is 15 residues long.

Written as DNA, the CDR3 is TGTGCCACCAGTGGGACAGGACGGAGAACGAACACCGGGGAGCTGTTTTTT. Protein sequence: CATSGTGRRTNTGELFF. The chain employs TRBV24-1 and TRBJ2-2; 7 bases map to TRBD1. The length of the CDR3 is 17 residues. With 5 bases clipped from V and 0 bases from J, the junction kept 8 bases outside the gene matches. Per germline, CDR1 KGHDR and CDR2 SFDVKD.

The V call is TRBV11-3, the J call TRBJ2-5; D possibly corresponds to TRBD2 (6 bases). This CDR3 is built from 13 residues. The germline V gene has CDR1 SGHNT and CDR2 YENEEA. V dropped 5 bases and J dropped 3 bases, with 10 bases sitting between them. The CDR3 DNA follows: TGTGCCAGCAGCCTCGGGGGAGAAGAGACCCAGTACTTC. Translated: CASSLGGEETQYF.